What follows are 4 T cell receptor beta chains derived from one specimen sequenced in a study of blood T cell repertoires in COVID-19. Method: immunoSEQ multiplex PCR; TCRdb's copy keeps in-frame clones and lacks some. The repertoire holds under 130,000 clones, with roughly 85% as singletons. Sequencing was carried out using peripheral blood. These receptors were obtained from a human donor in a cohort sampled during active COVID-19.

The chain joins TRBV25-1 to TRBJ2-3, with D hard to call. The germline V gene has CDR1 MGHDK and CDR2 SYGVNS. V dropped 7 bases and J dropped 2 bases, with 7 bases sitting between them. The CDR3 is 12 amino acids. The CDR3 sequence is CASIGVTDTQYF. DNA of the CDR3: TGTGCCAGCATTGGAGTCACAGATACGCAGTATTTT.

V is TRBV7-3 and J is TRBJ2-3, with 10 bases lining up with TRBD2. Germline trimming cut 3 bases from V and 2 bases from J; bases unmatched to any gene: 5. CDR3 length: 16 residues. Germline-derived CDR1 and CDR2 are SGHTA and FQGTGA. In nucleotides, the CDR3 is TGTGCCAGCAGCTTGGTAGCGGGGGGACACACAGATACGCAGTATTTT. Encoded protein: CASSLVAGGHTDTQYF.

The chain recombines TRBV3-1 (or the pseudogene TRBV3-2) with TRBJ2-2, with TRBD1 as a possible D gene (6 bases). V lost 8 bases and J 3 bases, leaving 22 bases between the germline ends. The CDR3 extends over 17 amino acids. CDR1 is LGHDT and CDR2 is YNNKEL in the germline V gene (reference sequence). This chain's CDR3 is CASSWWTTGTYTGELFF. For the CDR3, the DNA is TGTGCCAGCTCCTGGTGGACGACAGGCACTTACACCGGGGAGCTGTTTTTT.

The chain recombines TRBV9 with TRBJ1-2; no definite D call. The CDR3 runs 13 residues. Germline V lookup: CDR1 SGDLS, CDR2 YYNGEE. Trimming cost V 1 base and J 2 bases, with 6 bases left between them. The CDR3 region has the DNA TGTGCCAGCAGCGTACGGGAAAACTATGGCTACACCTTC. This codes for CASSVRENYGYTF. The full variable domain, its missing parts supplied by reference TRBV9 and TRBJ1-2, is DSGVTQTPKHLITATGQRVTLRCSPRSGDLSVYWYQQSLDQGLQFLIQYYNGEERAKGNILERFSAQQFPDLHSELNLSSLELGDSALYFCASSVRENYGYTFGSGTRLTVV.